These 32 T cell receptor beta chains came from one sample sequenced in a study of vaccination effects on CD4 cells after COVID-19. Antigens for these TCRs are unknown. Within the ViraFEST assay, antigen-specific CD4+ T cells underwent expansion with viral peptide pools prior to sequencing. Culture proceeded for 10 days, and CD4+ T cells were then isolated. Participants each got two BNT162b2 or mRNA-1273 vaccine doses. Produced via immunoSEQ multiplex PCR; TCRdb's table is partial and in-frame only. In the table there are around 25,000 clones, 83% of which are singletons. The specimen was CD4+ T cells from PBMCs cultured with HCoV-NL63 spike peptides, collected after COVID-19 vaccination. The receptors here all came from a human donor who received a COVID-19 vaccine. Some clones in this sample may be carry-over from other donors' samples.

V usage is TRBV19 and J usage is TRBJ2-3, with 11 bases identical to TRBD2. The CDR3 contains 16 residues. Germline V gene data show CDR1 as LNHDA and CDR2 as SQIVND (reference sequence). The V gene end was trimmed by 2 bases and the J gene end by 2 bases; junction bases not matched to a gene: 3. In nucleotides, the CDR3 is TGTGCCAGTAGTATACTAGCGGGGGGTTCCACAGATACGCAGTATTTT. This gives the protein CASSILAGGSTDTQYF.

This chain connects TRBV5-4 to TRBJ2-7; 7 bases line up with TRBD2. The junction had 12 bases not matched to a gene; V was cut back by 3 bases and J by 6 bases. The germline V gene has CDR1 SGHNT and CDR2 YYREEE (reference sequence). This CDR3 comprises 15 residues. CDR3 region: CASSSPDSGGREQYV. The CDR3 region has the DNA TGTGCCAGCAGCTCTCCAGACTCGGGGGGTCGCGAGCAGTACGTC.

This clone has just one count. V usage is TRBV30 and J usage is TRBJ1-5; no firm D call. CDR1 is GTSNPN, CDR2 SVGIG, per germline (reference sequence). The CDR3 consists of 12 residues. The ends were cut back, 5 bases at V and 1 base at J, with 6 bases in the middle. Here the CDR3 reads CAWGRSNQPQHF. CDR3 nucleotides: TGTGCCTGGGGGAGGAGCAATCAGCCCCAGCATTTT.

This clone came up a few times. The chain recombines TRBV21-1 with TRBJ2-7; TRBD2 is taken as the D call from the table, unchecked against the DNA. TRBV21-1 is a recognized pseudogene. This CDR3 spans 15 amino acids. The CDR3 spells CASSNTDRTLYEQYV. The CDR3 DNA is TGTGCCAGCAGCAATACCGATAGAACCCTATACGAGCAGTACGTC.

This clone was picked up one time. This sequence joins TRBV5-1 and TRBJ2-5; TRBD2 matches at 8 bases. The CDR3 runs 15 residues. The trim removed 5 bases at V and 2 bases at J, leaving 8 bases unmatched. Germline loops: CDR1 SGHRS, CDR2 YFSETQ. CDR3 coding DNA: TGCGCCAGCAGTAACCAGCGGGGGTTTCAAGAGACCCAGTACTTC. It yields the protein CASSNQRGFQETQYF.

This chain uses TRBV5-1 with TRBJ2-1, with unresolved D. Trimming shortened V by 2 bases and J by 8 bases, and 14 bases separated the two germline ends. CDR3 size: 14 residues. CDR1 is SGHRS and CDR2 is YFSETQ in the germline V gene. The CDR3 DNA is TGCGCCAGCAGCTTAGGGTCTTCCCCCGATGAGCAGTTCTTC. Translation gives CASSLGSSPDEQFF. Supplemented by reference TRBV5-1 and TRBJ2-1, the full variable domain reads KAGVTQTPRYLIKTRGQQVTLSCSPISGHRSVSWYQQTPGQGLQFLFEYFSETQRNKGNFPGRFSGRQFSNSRSEMNVSTLELGDSALYLCASSLGSSPDEQFFGPGTRLTVL.

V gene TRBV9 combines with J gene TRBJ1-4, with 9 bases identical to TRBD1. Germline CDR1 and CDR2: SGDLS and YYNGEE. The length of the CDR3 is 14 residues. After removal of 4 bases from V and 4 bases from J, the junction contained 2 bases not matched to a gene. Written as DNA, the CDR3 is TGTGCCAGCAGCAGGGGACAGGGTAATGAAAAACTGTTTTTT. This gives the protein CASSRGQGNEKLFF.

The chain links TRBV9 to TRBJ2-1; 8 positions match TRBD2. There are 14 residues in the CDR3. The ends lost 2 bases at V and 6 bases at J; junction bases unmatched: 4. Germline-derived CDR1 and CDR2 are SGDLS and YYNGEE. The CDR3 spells CASSVLGGGNEQFF. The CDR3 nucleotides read TGTGCCAGCAGCGTCCTCGGGGGGGGCAATGAGCAGTTCTTC.

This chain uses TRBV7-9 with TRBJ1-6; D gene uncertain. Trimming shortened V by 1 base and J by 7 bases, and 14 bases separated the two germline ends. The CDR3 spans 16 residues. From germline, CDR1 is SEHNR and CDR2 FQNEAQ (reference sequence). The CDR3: CASSLDAASPNSPLHF. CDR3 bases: TGTGCCAGCAGCTTAGATGCCGCCAGCCCGAATTCACCCCTCCACTTT.

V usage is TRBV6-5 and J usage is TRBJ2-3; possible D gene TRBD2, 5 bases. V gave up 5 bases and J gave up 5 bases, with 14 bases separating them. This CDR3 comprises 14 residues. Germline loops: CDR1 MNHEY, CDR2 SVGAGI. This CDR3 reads CASSPTRGGDTQYF. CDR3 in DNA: TGTGCCAGCAGTCCGACCCGGGGTGGAGATACGCAGTATTTT.

CDR3 sequence: CASSLGQSYEQYV. CDR3 nucleotide sequence: TGCGCCAGCAGCTTGGGGCAGTCCTACGAGCAGTACGTC. The chain links TRBV5-1 to TRBJ2-7; D call uncertain. The length of the CDR3 is 13 residues. Trimming took off 0 bases at V and 1 base at J, with 5 bases between the two ends. Per germline, CDR1 SGHRS and CDR2 YFSETQ.

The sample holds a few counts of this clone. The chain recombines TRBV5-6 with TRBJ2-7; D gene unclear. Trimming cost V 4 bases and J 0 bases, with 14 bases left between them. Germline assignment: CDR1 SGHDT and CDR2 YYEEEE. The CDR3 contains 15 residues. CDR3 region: CASSRRLLNSYEQYV. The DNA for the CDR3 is TGTGCCAGCAGCCGTCGCCTACTGAACTCCTACGAGCAGTACGTC.

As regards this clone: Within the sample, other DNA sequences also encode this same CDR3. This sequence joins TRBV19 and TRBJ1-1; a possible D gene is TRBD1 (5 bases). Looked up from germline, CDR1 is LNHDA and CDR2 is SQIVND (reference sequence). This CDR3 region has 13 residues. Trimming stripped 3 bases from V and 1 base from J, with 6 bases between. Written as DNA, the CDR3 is TGTGCCAGTAGTATTGACAGGAACACTGAAGCTTTCTTT. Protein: CASSIDRNTEAFF.

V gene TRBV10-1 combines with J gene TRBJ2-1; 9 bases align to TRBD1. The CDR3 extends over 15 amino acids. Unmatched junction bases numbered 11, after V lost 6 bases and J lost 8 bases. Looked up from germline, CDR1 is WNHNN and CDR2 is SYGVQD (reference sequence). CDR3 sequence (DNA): TGCGCCAGCAGCGGACAGGGGAAGGGTGCGGATGAGCAGTTCTTC. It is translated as CASSGQGKGADEQFF.

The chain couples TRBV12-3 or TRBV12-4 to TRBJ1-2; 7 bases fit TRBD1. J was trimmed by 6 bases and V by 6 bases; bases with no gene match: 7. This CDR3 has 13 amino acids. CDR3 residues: CASSPGTADGYTF. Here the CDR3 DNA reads TGTGCCAGCAGCCCCGGGACAGCAGATGGCTACACCTTC.

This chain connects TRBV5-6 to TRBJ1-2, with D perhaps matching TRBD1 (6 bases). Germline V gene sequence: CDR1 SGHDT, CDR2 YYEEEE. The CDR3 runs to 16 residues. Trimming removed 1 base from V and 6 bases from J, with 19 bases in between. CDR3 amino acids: CASSLPQTGPGHGYTF. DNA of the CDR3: TGTGCCAGCAGCTTGCCTCAGACAGGCCCGGGACATGGCTACACCTTC.

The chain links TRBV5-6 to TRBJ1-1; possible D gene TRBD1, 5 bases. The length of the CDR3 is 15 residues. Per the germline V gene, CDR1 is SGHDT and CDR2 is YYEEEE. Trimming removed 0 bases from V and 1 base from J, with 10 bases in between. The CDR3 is CASSLVVQGNTEAFF. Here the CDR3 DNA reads TGTGCCAGCAGCTTGGTTGTCCAGGGGAACACTGAAGCTTTCTTT.

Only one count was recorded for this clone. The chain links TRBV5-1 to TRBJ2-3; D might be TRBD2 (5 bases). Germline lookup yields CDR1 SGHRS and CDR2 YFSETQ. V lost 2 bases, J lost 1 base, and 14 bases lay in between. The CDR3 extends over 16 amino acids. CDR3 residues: CASSFPTGVGTDTQYF. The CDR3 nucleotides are TGCGCCAGCAGCTTCCCAACCGGGGTGGGCACAGATACGCAGTATTTT.

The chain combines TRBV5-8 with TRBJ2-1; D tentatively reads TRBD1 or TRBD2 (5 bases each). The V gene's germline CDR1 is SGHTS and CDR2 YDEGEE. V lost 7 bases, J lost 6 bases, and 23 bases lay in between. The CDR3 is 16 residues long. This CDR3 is CASPIFWGSEVNEQFF. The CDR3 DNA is TGTGCCAGCCCCATTTTCTGGGGGAGTGAAGTCAATGAGCAGTTCTTC.

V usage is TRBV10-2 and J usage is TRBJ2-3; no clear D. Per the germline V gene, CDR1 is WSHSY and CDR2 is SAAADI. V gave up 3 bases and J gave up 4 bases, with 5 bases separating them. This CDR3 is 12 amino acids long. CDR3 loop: CASSDIADTQYF. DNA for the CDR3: TGCGCCAGCAGTGATATTGCAGATACGCAGTATTTT.

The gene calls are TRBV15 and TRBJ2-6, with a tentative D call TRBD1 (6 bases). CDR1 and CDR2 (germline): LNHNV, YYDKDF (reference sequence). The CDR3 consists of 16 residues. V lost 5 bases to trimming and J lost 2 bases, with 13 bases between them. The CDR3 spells CATSASGAPGANVLTF. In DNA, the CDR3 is TGTGCCACCAGCGCCTCAGGGGCCCCTGGGGCCAACGTCCTGACTTTC.

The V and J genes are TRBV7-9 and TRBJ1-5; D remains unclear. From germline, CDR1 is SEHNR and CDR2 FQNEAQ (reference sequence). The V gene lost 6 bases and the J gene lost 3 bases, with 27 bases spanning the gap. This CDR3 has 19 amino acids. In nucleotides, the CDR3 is TGTGCCAGCAGATACTCAAACGGTGGGAGGGAGGCTTACAATCAGCCCCAGCATTTT. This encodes CASRYSNGGREAYNQPQHF.

CDR3 in amino acids: CASSLTAYEQYV. The CDR3, as DNA: TGTGCCAGCAGCTTAACAGCCTACGAGCAGTACGTC. The rearrangement uses TRBV5-5 and TRBJ2-7; D is unresolved. V was cut by 2 bases and J by 2 bases, with 5 bases left in between. The CDR3 length is 12 residues. Germline values: CDR1 SGHKS, CDR2 YYEKEE (reference sequence).

In DNA, the CDR3 is TGTGCCAGCAGCTTAGGGGGGGGTTTCTATGGCTACACCTTC. Translating gives CASSLGGGFYGYTF. The rearrangement links TRBV11-2 to TRBJ1-2, with D possibly TRBD1 on 5 matching bases. Germline CDR1 reads SGHAT; CDR2 reads FQNNGV. This CDR3 spans 14 amino acids. Trimming pared 1 base from V and 4 bases from J, leaving 10 bases between.

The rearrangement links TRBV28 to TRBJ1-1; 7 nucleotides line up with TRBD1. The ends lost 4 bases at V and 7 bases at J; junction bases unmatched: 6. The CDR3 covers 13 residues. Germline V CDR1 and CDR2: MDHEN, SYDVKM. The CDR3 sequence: CASSSLTGLEAFF. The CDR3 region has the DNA TGTGCCAGCAGTTCCCTGACAGGGCTTGAAGCTTTCTTT.

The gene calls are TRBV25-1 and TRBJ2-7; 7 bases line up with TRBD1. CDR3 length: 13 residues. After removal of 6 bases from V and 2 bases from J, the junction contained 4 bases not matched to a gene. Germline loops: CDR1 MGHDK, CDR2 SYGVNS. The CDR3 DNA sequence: TGTGCCAGCAGCAGACAGGGAACCTACGAGCAGTACGTC. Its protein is CASSRQGTYEQYV.

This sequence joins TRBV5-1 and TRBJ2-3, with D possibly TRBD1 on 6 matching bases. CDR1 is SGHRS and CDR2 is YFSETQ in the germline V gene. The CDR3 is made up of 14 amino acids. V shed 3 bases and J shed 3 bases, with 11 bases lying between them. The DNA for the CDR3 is TGCGCCAGCAGCTCCAGACAGGATACAGATACGCAGTATTTT. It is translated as CASSSRQDTDTQYF.

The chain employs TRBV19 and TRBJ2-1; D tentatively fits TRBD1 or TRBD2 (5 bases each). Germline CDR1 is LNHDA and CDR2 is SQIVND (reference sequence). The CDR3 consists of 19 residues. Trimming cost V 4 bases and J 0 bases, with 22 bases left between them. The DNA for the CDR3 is TGTGCCAGTAGTACTCAGCCGGGACGAGGCCCAAGCTCCTACAATGAGCAGTTCTTC. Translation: CASSTQPGRGPSSYNEQFF.

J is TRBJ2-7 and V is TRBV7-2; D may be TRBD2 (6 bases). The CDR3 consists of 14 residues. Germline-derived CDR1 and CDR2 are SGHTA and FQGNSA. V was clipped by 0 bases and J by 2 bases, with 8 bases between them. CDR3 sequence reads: CASSLAAGPYEQYV. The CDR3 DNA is TGTGCCAGCAGCTTAGCAGCGGGCCCCTACGAGCAGTACGTC.

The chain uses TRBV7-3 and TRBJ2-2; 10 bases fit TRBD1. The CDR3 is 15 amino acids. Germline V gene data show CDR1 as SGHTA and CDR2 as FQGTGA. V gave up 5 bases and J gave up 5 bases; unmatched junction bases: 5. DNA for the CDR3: TGTGCCAGCAGCCGACAGGGGGCGATTACCGGGGAGCTGTTTTTT. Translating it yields CASSRQGAITGELFF.

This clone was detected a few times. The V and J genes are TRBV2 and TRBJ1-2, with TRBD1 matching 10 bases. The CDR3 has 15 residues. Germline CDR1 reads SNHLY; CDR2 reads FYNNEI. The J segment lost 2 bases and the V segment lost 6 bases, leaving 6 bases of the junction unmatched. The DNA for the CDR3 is TGTGCCAGCAGGAGGGACAGGGGCACCAACTATGGCTACACCTTC. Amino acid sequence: CASRRDRGTNYGYTF.

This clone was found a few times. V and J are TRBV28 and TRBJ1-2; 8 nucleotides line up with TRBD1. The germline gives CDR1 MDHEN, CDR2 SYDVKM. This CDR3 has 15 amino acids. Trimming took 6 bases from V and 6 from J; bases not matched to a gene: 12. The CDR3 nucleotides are TGTGCCAGCAGGCGTCCCCCAGGGGGCGGGGATGGCTACACCTTC. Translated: CASRRPPGGGDGYTF.